A single sample is the source of the 13 T cell receptor beta chains below, sequenced in a study of blood T cell repertoires in COVID-19. The table came from immunoSEQ multiplex PCR; TCRdb's copy has only in-frame clones and leaves some out. The data show 35,000 to 45,000 clones, 70% to 90% seen once. Sequencing input: peripheral blood. These receptors all stem from a human donor in a cohort sampled during active or convalescent COVID-19. The donor label of this sample is uncertain.

The chain employs TRBV7-9 and TRBJ1-5; 8 bases fit TRBD1. Germline CDR1 is SEHNR and CDR2 is FQNEAQ (reference sequence). V lost 5 bases to trimming and J lost 7 bases; unmatched junction nucleotides: 7. CDR3 length equals 14 residues. CDR3 DNA: TGTGCCAGCAGCCATTCGGACAGGGCCCAGCCCCAGCATTTT. Translating it yields CASSHSDRAQPQHF.

This clone was observed a handful of times. The V gene is TRBV27, the J gene TRBJ1-3; 8 bases fit TRBD1. The CDR3 extends over 13 amino acids. V lost 6 bases, J lost 4 bases, and 2 bases stayed unmatched. Germline assignment: CDR1 MNHEY and CDR2 SMNVEV (reference sequence). The CDR3 spells CASSRDRGNTIYF. The CDR3 bases are TGTGCCAGCAGCCGGGACAGGGGAAACACCATATATTTT.

This clone was observed once. The rearrangement joins TRBV28 to TRBJ2-4; D is unresolved. The CDR3 runs 16 residues. Germline CDR1 MDHEN, CDR2 SYDVKM. V was pared by 7 bases and J by 2 bases, with 18 bases between. The CDR3 reads CASTPLGPPTKNIQYF. CDR3 sequence (DNA): TGTGCCAGCACCCCCCTGGGCCCGCCCACCAAAAACATTCAGTACTTC.

This chain connects TRBV19 to TRBJ2-3; 10 positions match TRBD2. Germline CDR1 LNHDA, CDR2 SQIVND (reference sequence). The CDR3 runs to 15 residues. The junction had 3 bases not matched to a gene; V was cut back by 6 bases and J by 0 bases. CDR3 in DNA: TGTGCCAGTAGGACTAGCGGGTCCAGCACAGATACGCAGTATTTT. Its translation: CASRTSGSSTDTQYF.

CDR3: CASSLDRAMNQPQHF. The CDR3 nucleotides read TGTGCCAGCAGTTTAGACAGGGCAATGAATCAGCCCCAGCATTTT. V is TRBV6-5 and J is TRBJ1-5, with TRBD1 matching 7 bases. Germline V CDR1 and CDR2: MNHEY, SVGAGI. This CDR3 region has 15 residues. The V gene end was trimmed by 4 bases and the J gene end by 4 bases; junction bases not matched to a gene: 7.

V usage is TRBV29-1 and J usage is TRBJ2-7, with 13 bases identical to TRBD2. From germline, CDR1 is SQVTM and CDR2 ANQGSEA. With V trimmed by 4 bases and J by 1 base, 1 base remained unmatched. The CDR3 covers 14 residues. CDR3 protein: CSVGTSGRSYEQYF. The CDR3, as DNA: TGCAGCGTTGGGACTAGCGGGAGATCCTACGAGCAGTACTTC.

The chain uses TRBV19 and TRBJ1-6, with a possible D match to TRBD1 (6 bases). The V gene's germline CDR1 is LNHDA and CDR2 SQIVND (reference sequence). The germline V and J ends were trimmed by 3 bases and 6 bases, with 9 bases remaining between them. This CDR3 is built from 14 residues. Here the CDR3 DNA reads TGTGCCAGTAGTATGGTGGACAGTAATTCACCCCTCCACTTT. Residues: CASSMVDSNSPLHF.

The chain joins TRBV7-9 to TRBJ2-7; 11 bases line up with TRBD1. Germline V gives CDR1 SEHNR, CDR2 FQNEAQ (reference sequence). The CDR3 is 15 residues long. Trimming cost V 5 bases and J 4 bases; bases outside gene matches: 7. In DNA form, the CDR3 reads TGTGCCAGCAGCCCTAGGGGGACAGGGGGATACGAGCAGTACTTC. This encodes CASSPRGTGGYEQYF.

The chain uses TRBV7-8 and TRBJ1-1; D not certain. Germline V CDR1 and CDR2: SGHVS, FQNEAQ. The CDR3 consists of 14 residues. The V end lost 5 bases, the J end lost 1 base, and 11 bases lay between the germline ends. The CDR3 sequence is CASSLFNTNTEAFF. The CDR3 coding sequence is TGTGCCAGCAGCCTATTTAACACGAACACTGAAGCTTTCTTT. The whole variable domain, remainder taken from reference TRBV7-8 and TRBJ1-1, is GAGVSQSPRYKVAKRGQDVALRCDPISGHVSLFWYQQALGQGPEFLTYFQNEAQLDKSGLPSDRFFAERPEGSVSTLKIQRTQQEDSAVYLCASSLFNTNTEAFFGQGTRLTVV.

The chain joins TRBV7-8 to TRBJ1-2, with 9 positions matching TRBD1. V shed 3 bases and J 4 bases; nucleotides not matched to a gene: 9. The length of the CDR3 is 16 residues. Germline V gene data show CDR1 as SGHVS and CDR2 as FQNEAQ. CDR3 protein: CASSFGQGPTLYGYTF. CDR3 coding DNA: TGTGCCAGCAGCTTCGGACAGGGGCCTACCCTCTATGGCTACACCTTC.

The rearrangement uses TRBV19 and TRBJ2-1, with D possibly TRBD2 on 6 matching bases. The germline V and J ends were trimmed by 7 bases and 0 bases, with 19 bases remaining between them. Germline CDR1 is LNHDA and CDR2 is SQIVND (reference sequence). There are 17 residues in the CDR3. DNA for the CDR3: TGTGCCAGTAACAAGGGGACTCAAACTAGCTCCTACAATGAGCAGTTCTTC. It specifies CASNKGTQTSSYNEQFF.

The rearrangement links TRBV4-3 to TRBJ2-5; no reliable D call. Trimming shortened V by 1 base and J by 1 base, and 10 bases separated the two germline ends. From germline, CDR1 is LGHNA and CDR2 YSLEER. The CDR3 covers 15 residues. CDR3 amino acids: CASSQVHNIQETQYF. The CDR3 DNA reads as TGCGCCAGCAGCCAAGTCCACAACATCCAAGAGACCCAGTACTTC.

The V and J genes are TRBV30 and TRBJ1-1; D not certain. Trimming removed 3 bases from V and 4 bases from J, with 9 bases in between. CDR3 length: 12 residues. Germline loops: CDR1 GTSNPN, CDR2 SVGIG (reference sequence). This CDR3 is CAWRQVSTEAFF. The CDR3 nucleotides are TGTGCCTGGAGGCAGGTGAGCACTGAAGCTTTCTTT.